One and the same sample provided the 18 T cell receptor beta chains below, sequenced in a study of siplizumab effects on memory and regulatory T cells. Produced via immunoSEQ multiplex PCR; TCRdb's table is partial and in-frame only. This sample has about 110,000 clones, with under 95% found just once. The sample consisted of CD4+ T cells sorted from blood. These receptor sequences come from a human donor in good health.

The chain has TRBV4-3 and TRBJ2-1; D is ambiguous. The length of the CDR3 is 14 residues. V lost 0 bases to trimming and J lost 8 bases, with 11 bases between them. Germline V gene data show CDR1 as LGHNA and CDR2 as YSLEER. The CDR3 loop is CASSQDKLGYEQFF. Written as DNA, the CDR3 is TGCGCCAGCAGCCAAGATAAACTGGGGTATGAGCAGTTCTTC.

V usage is TRBV19 and J usage is TRBJ2-5; D uncertain. Germline loops: CDR1 LNHDA, CDR2 SQIVND (reference sequence). The CDR3 length is 11 residues. The V gene lost 2 bases and the J gene lost 5 bases, with 3 bases spanning the gap. CDR3 sequence: CASSIRETQYF. The DNA for the CDR3 is TGTGCCAGTAGTATAAGGGAGACCCAGTACTTC.

The J gene is TRBJ2-5, the V gene TRBV25-1; no clear D. The J call may be incorrect, as the DNA end agrees better with TRBJ2-7. Germline V gene lookup returns CDR1 MGHDK and CDR2 SYGVNS. There are 12 residues in the CDR3. The chain's CDR3 is CASTAVGYEQYF. CDR3 nucleotide sequence: TGTGCCAGCACCGCGGTCGGATACGAGCAGTACTTC.

V is TRBV9 and J is TRBJ2-1; 16 bases fit TRBD2. The CDR3 is 15 amino acids. V gave up 3 bases and J gave up 15 bases; unmatched junction bases: 9. CDR1 SGDLS and CDR2 YYNGEE come from the germline V gene. In DNA, the CDR3 is TGTGCCAGCAGCGGACCCGGGACTAGCGGGGGGGCCGCGTTCTTC. Its translation is CASSGPGTSGGAAFF.

The rearrangement links TRBV6-5 to TRBJ2-1, with D possibly TRBD2 on 5 matching bases. This CDR3 spans 10 amino acids. Deletions cut 10 bases from V and 16 bases from J, with 17 bases between. Looked up from germline, CDR1 is MNHEY and CDR2 is SVGAGI. The CDR3 region is CAILEGEEFF. In DNA form, the CDR3 reads TGTGCCATTCTTGAGGGAGAGGAATTCTTC.

This sequence joins TRBV6-5 and TRBJ1-1; D remains unclear. The V gene's germline CDR1 is MNHEY and CDR2 SVGAGI. With 8 bases removed from V and 4 bases from J, the gap between germline ends came to 11 bases. There are 12 residues in the CDR3. The CDR3 region is CASGPRFTEAFF. The CDR3 DNA sequence: TGTGCCAGCGGGCCCCGGTTCACTGAAGCTTTCTTT.

This chain joins TRBV7-3 and TRBJ2-1, with D perhaps matching TRBD1 (6 bases). The CDR3 is made up of 15 amino acids. Germline V gene data show CDR1 as SGHTA and CDR2 as FQGTGA. Trimming left V 2 bases short and J 2 bases short, with 10 bases between. The CDR3 bases are TGTGCCAGCAGCTTAGGCCAGGGGCCCTACAATGAGCAGTTCTTC. As protein: CASSLGQGPYNEQFF.

This clone came up once. V is TRBV30 and J is TRBJ1-5; no definite D call. Trimming cost V 1 base and J 3 bases, with 10 bases left between them. Looked up from germline, CDR1 is GTSNPN and CDR2 is SVGIG (reference sequence). This CDR3 comprises 14 residues. The CDR3 loop is CAWSGNRLNQPQHF. CDR3 coding DNA: TGTGCCTGGAGTGGTAACAGACTCAATCAGCCCCAGCATTTT.

V gene TRBV15 combines with J gene TRBJ1-1; weak D call: TRBD1 (5 bases). This CDR3 has 15 amino acids. V gave up 2 bases and J gave up 3 bases, with 13 bases separating them. The V gene's germline CDR1 is LNHNV and CDR2 YYDKDF (reference sequence). For the CDR3, the DNA is TGTGCCACCAGCAGACGAGTCGGGGGATACACTGAAGCTTTCTTT. As protein: CATSRRVGGYTEAFF.

This CDR3 is CASSYSSEGGGVAFF. CDR3 nucleotide sequence: TGTGCCAGCAGTTACTCTAGCGAGGGGGGGGGCGTAGCTTTCTTT. This chain links TRBV6-5 with TRBJ1-1; D is perhaps TRBD1 (6 bases). V was clipped by 0 bases and J by 10 bases, with 18 bases between them. Germline V gene data show CDR1 as MNHEY and CDR2 as SVGAGI. This CDR3 has 15 residues.

CDR3 amino acids: CASSEQGARTEAFF. As DNA, the CDR3 is TGTGCCAGTAGTGAACAGGGGGCTCGCACTGAAGCTTTCTTT. This chain joins TRBV19 and TRBJ1-1; TRBD1 agrees at 9 bases. This CDR3 has 14 residues. V shed 5 bases, J shed 4 bases, and the junction held 5 bases outside the gene matches. Germline V CDR1 and CDR2: LNHDA, SQIVND (reference sequence).

This clone was recorded only once. This chain links TRBV10-3 with TRBJ2-3; the D gene is possibly TRBD1 (6 bases). Germline V gives CDR1 ENHRY, CDR2 SYGVKD. V was pared by 5 bases and J by 0 bases, with 12 bases between. This CDR3 comprises 15 residues. In DNA, the CDR3 is TGTGCCATCAGTTCAACAGGGCCTAGCACAGATACGCAGTATTTT. It yields the protein CAISSTGPSTDTQYF.

The V gene is TRBV19, the J gene TRBJ2-1, with 11 nucleotides matching TRBD2. Germline CDR1 is LNHDA and CDR2 is SQIVND (reference sequence). V shed 0 bases and J 3 bases; nucleotides not matched to a gene: 1. CDR3 length equals 16 residues. CDR3 amino acids: CASSIEGTSGYNEQFF. The CDR3 region has the DNA TGTGCCAGTAGTATAGAAGGGACTAGCGGCTACAATGAGCAGTTCTTC.

The chain employs TRBV5-4 and TRBJ1-2; D remains unclear. The CDR3 has 11 residues. Germline values: CDR1 SGHNT, CDR2 YYREEE (reference sequence). Trimming stripped 4 bases from V and 8 bases from J, with 9 bases between. Written as DNA, the CDR3 is TGTGCCAGCAGCACGGGTAGCGGCTACACCTTC. Translation gives CASSTGSGYTF.

The J gene is TRBJ1-2, the V gene TRBV6-5, with 12 bases that match TRBD1. V gave up 2 bases and J gave up 2 bases; unmatched junction bases: 3. The CDR3 sequence is 16 residues long. CDR1 is MNHEY, CDR2 SVGAGI, per germline. CDR3 DNA sequence: TGTGCCAGCAGTTACCCAGGGACAGGGGGCAACTATGGCTACACCTTC. Protein product: CASSYPGTGGNYGYTF.

The CDR3 loop reads CASSIVARNNQPQHF. The CDR3 DNA follows: TGTGCCAGTAGTATCGTAGCCAGAAACAATCAGCCCCAGCATTTT. The J gene is TRBJ1-5, the V gene TRBV19; D is unclear. In germline, CDR1 is LNHDA, CDR2 SQIVND (reference sequence). V gave up 3 bases and J gave up 3 bases, with 12 bases separating them. The CDR3 runs 15 residues.

This clone came up once. The V call is TRBV19, the J call TRBJ1-3; D may be TRBD1 (6 bases). Germline lookup yields CDR1 LNHDA and CDR2 SQIVND (reference sequence). The V and J ends lost 4 bases and 3 bases respectively, with 7 bases between them. The CDR3 contains 13 residues. The CDR3: CASSTGVGNTIYF. The CDR3 DNA is TGTGCCAGTAGTACAGGGGTTGGAAACACCATATATTTT. Full variable domain (outside the CDR3, taken from reference TRBV19 and TRBJ1-3): DGGITQSPKYLFRKEGQNVTLSCEQNLNHDAMYWYRQDPGQGLRLIYYSQIVNDFQKGDIAEGYSVSREKKESFPLTVTSAQKNPTAFYLCASSTGVGNTIYFGEGSWLTVV.

V is TRBV5-6 and J is TRBJ2-5; D gene uncertain. The end of the DNA fits TRBJ2-7 better, so the J call may be wrong. The CDR3 loop spans 11 amino acids. Germline CDR1 SGHDT, CDR2 YYEEEE. This chain's CDR3 is CASSFRYEQYF. The CDR3 nucleotides read TGTGCCAGCAGCTTCCGCTACGAGCAGTACTTC.